The clone carrying this TCR beta chain was counted between two and nine times. Its antigen is not identified. V shed 7 bases and J 7 bases; nucleotides not matched to a gene: 4. Germline assignment: CDR1 MGHDK and CDR2 SYGVNS. The CDR3 is made up of 11 amino acids. These data come from a study of shared clonotypes between healthy human individuals. Study results and caveats: Non-shared clonotypes had lower generation probabilities than those shared by all four donors. Despite large depth, sorted-subset datasets appeared incompletely sequenced.

Only CD45RO-negative cells positively selected for CCR7 counted as naive CD8 cells, so terminally differentiated effector memory CD45RA+ cells were excluded. There were only Caucasian adults among the donors, and all lived in Nashville, Tennessee. Here immunoSEQ multiplex PCR was the method, and the copy in TCRdb shows in-frame clones only, minus some. The table has about 680,000 clones, 92% seen once. The sample comprised naive CD8+ T cells sorted from blood. The TCR was taken from a man in his thirties or forties in good health. The chain has TRBV25-1 and TRBJ2-7; 7 bases agree with TRBD1. Here the CDR3 reads CASNRGREQYF. CDR3 coding DNA: TGTGCCAGCAACAGGGGTCGGGAGCAGTACTTC.